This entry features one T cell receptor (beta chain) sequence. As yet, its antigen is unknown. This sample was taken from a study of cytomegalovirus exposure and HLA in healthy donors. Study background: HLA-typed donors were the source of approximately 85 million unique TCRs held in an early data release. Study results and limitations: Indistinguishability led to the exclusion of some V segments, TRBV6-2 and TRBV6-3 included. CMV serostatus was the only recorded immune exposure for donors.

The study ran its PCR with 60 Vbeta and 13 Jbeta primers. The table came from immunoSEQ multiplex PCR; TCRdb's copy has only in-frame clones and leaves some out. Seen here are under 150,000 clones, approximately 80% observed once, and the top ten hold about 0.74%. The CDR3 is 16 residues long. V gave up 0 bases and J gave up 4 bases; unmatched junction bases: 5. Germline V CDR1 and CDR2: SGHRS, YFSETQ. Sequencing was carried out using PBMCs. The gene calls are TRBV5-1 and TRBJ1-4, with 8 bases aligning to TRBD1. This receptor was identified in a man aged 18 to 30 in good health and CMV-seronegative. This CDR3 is CASSLVTGGFNEKLFF. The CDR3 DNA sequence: TGCGCCAGCAGCTTGGTAACAGGGGGTTTTAATGAAAAACTGTTTTTT.